These 6 T cell receptor beta chains originate from one sample sequenced in a study of human T cells and chemical hapten exposure. Indicated time point: patch test 1, 2 weeks after DPC sensitization. Treatment indicated: therapeutic diphenylcyclopropenone sensitization with weekly scalp DPC. TCRdb ran MiXCR on the RACE reads and lists one entry per CDR3 protein. The data show roughly 190,000 distinct CDR3 sequences, 20% to 25% seen once. The starting material was whole blood, obtained in connection with sensitization to the hapten diphenylcyclopropenone (DPC). The receptors were gathered from a woman aged 45-65 years with alopecia areata. Some clones in this sample may be carry-over from other donors' samples.

This clonotype showed up just a few times. The chain joins TRBV7-2 to TRBJ2-2, with unresolved D. CDR3 length: 16 residues. Looked up from germline, CDR1 is SGHTA and CDR2 is FQGNSA. V was clipped by 5 bases and J by 3 bases, with 16 bases between them. The CDR3: CASSPWTAWDTGELFF. DNA of the CDR3: TGTGCCAGCAGCCCCTGGACGGCCTGGGACACCGGGGAGCTGTTTTTT.

This clonotype was seen a handful of times. The chain joins TRBV5-1 to TRBJ2-7, with a possible D match to TRBD1 (6 bases). This CDR3 is built from 14 residues. CDR1 is SGHRS and CDR2 is YFSETQ in the germline V gene. V lost 0 bases to trimming and J lost 6 bases, with 13 bases between them. CDR3 region: CASSLESGVGEQYF. DNA of the CDR3: TGCGCCAGCAGCTTGGAGTCAGGGGTGGGCGAGCAGTACTTC.

CDR3 region: CAYRGLYTGELFF. The CDR3 region has the DNA TGTGCCTACAGGGGGCTTTACACCGGGGAGCTGTTTTTT. This chain uses TRBV6-6 with TRBJ2-2; 9 positions match TRBD1. The CDR3 is 13 residues long. Germline V CDR1 and CDR2: MNHNY, SVGAGI (reference sequence). J lost 3 bases, V lost 11 bases, and 4 bases had no gene match.

The rearrangement uses TRBV2 and TRBJ2-1, with TRBD1 as a possible D gene (5 bases). Germline V gene sequence: CDR1 SNHLY, CDR2 FYNNEI. This CDR3 is 13 amino acids long. The V end was cut by 4 bases, the J end by 9 bases, with 13 bases between. The chain's CDR3 is CASSVQVRAEQFF. CDR3 sequence (DNA): TGTGCCAGCAGTGTACAGGTCCGGGCTGAGCAGTTCTTC. Using reference TRBV2 and TRBJ2-1 for the parts outside the CDR3, the full variable domain is EPEVTQTPSHQVTQMGQEVILRCVPISNHLYFYWYRQILGQKVEFLVSFYNNEISEKSEIFDDQFSVERPDGSNFTLKIRSTKLEDSAMYFCASSVQVRAEQFFGPGTRLTVL.

The V gene is TRBV29-1, the J gene TRBJ2-7; tentatively, D is TRBD1 (7 bases). With 2 bases removed from V and 3 bases from J, the gap between germline ends came to 14 bases. This CDR3 spans 14 amino acids. Germline lookup yields CDR1 SQVTM and CDR2 ANQGSEA. As DNA, the CDR3 is TGCAGCGTTGAAACTCCAGGGGGGAACTACGAGCAGTACTTC. Amino acid sequence: CSVETPGGNYEQYF.

CDR3 bases: TGTGCCCTAATCCGGGACAGGGTTCAGCCCCAGCATTTT. Residues: CALIRDRVQPQHF. The chain couples TRBV7-8 to TRBJ1-5; 9 bases agree with TRBD1. This CDR3 region has 13 residues. Losses at the gene ends were 11 bases for V and 6 bases for J; bases not matched to a gene: 8. Germline V CDR1 and CDR2: SGHVS, FQNEAQ. Together with reference TRBV7-8 and TRBJ1-5, the CDR3 gives the full variable domain: GAGVSQSPRYKVAKRGQDVALRCDPISGHVSLFWYQQALGQGPEFLTYFQNEAQLDKSGLPSDRFFAERPEGSVSTLKIQRTQQEDSAVYLCALIRDRVQPQHFGDGTRLSIL.